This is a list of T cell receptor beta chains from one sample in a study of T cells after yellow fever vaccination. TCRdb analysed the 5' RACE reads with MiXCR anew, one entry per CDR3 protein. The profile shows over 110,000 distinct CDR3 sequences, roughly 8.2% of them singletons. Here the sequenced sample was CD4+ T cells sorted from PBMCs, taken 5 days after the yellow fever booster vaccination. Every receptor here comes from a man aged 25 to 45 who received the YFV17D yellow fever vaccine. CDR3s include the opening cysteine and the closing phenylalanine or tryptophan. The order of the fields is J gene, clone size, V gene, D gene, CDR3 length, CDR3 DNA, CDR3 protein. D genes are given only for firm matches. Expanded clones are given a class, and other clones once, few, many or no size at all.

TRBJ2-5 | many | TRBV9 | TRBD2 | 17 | TGTGCCAGCAGCGAGAGCCTAGCGGGAATAAACCAAGAGACCCAGTACTTC | CASSESLAGINQETQYF
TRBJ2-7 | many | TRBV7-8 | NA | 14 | TGTGCCAGCAGCTCCGGATACAGGGACCCCGAGCAGTACTTC | CASSSGYRDPEQYF
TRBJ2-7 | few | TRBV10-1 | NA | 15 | TGCGCCAGCAGTGAGAATCTACTAGGGGCCTACGAGCAGTACTTC | CASSENLLGAYEQYF
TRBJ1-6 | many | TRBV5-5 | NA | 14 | TGTGCCAGCAGCGCCACTGAGCGCTTAAGTCCCCTCCACTTT | CASSATERLSPLHF
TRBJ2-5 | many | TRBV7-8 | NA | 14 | TGTGCCAGCAGCTCTCAGACAGGCTCGTGGACCCAGTACTTC | CASSSQTGSWTQYF
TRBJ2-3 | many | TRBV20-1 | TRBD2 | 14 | TGCAGTGCTAGTGCGAGGGAGGGCTCAGATACGCAGTATTTT | CSASAREGSDTQYF
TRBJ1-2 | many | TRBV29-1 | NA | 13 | TGCAGCGTTGACGCAGGGGTAAACTATGGCTACACCTTC | CSVDAGVNYGYTF
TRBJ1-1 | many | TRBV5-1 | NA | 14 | TGCGCCAGCAGTTTTTCGGGGGAGGGAACTGAAGCTTTCTTT | CASSFSGEGTEAFF
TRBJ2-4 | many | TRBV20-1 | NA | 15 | TGCAGTGCTTTTAGGGCCCTACTAGCCAAAAACATTCAGTACTTC | CSAFRALLAKNIQYF
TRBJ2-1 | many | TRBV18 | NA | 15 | TGTGCCAGCTCACAACTCCTAAGTGGGTACAATGAGCAGTTCTTC | CASSQLLSGYNEQFF
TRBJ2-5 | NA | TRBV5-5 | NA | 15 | TGTGCCAGCAGCCAGCCGCTAGCGAGCCAAGAGACCCAGTACTTC | CASSQPLASQETQYF
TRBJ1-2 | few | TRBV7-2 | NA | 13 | TGTGCCAGCAGCCCCGGGTGGAACTATGGCTACACCTTC | CASSPGWNYGYTF
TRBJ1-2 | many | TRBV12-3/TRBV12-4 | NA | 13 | TGTGCCAGCAGTTCAGTCAGGGCTGCTGGCTACACCTTC | CASSSVRAAGYTF
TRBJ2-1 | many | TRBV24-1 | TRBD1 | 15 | TGTGCCACCAGTGATCCCGGGACAGGGAGCAATGAGCAGTTCTTC | CATSDPGTGSNEQFF
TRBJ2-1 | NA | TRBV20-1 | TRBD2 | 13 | TGCAGTGCTAGGCGGGAGACTTGGAATGAGCAGTTCTTC | CSARRETWNEQFF
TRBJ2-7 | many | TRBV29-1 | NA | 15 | TGCAGCGTTGGGAACTCGGACTACCTCTACGAGGAGCAGTACTTC | CSVGNSDYLYEEQYF
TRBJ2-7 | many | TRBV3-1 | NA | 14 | TGTGCCAGCAGCCCACAGACGGCAACCTACGAGCAGTACTTC | CASSPQTATYEQYF
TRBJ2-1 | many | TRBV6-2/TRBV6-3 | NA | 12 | TGTGCCAGCAGACGAACTCCGGGGCAGCAGTTCTTC | CASRRTPGQQFF
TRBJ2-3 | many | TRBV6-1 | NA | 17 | TGTGCCAGCAGTGCTGGAGCAGGGGCAACTAACACAGATACGCAGTATTTT | CASSAGAGATNTDTQYF
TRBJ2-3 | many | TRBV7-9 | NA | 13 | TGTGCCAGCAGCGATGCTAGCACAGATACGCAGTATTTT | CASSDASTDTQYF
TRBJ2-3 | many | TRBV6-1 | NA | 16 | TGTGCCAGCAGCCTCGCGGGGCGCGGAAGCACAGATACGCAGTATTTT | CASSLAGRGSTDTQYF
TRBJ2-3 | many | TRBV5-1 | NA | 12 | TGCGCCAGCAGCTTGGGTAGGGATACGCAGTATTTT | CASSLGRDTQYF
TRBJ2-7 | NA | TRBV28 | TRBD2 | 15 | TGTGCCAGCAGTTTGGGGACTAGCGGGAGTACTGAGCAGTACTTC | CASSLGTSGSTEQYF
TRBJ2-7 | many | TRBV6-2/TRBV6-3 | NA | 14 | TGTGCCAGCCACGGGGAGGCGGGTCCCTACGAGCAGTACTTC | CASHGEAGPYEQYF
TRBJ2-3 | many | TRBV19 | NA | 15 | TGTGCCAGTAGTGCCACGGGAGTTTGGACAGATACGCAGTATTTT | CASSATGVWTDTQYF
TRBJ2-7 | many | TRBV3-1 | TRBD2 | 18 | TGTGCCAGCAGCCAGTCGGGACTAGCGGGAGGGCCGGAGAACGAGCAGTACTTC | CASSQSGLAGGPENEQYF
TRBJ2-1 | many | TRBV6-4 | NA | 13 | TGTGCCAGCAGTGGCCAGAAGACAGGCGCTGAGATCTTC | CASSGQKTGAEIF
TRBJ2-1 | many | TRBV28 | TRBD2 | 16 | TGTGCCAGCAGTCCAGCCGGGCTAGCGGGACGGGATGAGCAGTTCTTC | CASSPAGLAGRDEQFF
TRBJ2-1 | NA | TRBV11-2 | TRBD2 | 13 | TGTGCCAGCAGCCCTGGACTAGCGGGAAAACGGTTCTTC | CASSPGLAGKRFF
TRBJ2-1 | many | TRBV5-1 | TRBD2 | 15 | TGCGCCAGCAGCTTGAAGATTAGCGGGATGGATGAGCAGTTCTTC | CASSLKISGMDEQFF
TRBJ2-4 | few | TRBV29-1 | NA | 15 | TGCAGCGCCGTGGTGCCAGGGCAAATTACAAACATTCAGTACTTC | CSAVVPGQITNIQYF
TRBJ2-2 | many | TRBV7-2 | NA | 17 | TGTGCCAGCAGCCTTGAAAGCGGAGCTCCCCTGGCCGGGGAGCTGTTTTTT | CASSLESGAPLAGELFF
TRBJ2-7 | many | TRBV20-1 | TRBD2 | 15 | TGCAGTGCTGAGACTAGCGGGAAGGCCTCCTACGAGCAGTACTTC | CSAETSGKASYEQYF
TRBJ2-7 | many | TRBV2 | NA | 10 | TGTGCCGGGGGCTCCTACGAGCAGTACTTC | CAGGSYEQYF
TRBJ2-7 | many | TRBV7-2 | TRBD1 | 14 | TGTGCCAGCAGCGCCCGGGACAGGGGTTACGAGCAGTACTTC | CASSARDRGYEQYF
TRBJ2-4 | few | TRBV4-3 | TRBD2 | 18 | TGCGCCAGCAGCCAAGCCGCTAGCGGGAGATCGAGTAGTAACATTCAGTACTTC | CASSQAASGRSSSNIQYF
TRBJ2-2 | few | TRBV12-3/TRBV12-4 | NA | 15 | TGTGCCAGCAGTAAGACTAGTTTGGGAACCGGGGAGCTGTTTTTT | CASSKTSLGTGELFF
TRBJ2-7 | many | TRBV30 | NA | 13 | TGTGCCTGGAGTGTCTCGATCAGCGGGTTGCAGTACTTC | CAWSVSISGLQYF
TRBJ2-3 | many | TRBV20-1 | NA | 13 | TGCAGTGCTAGTTCGTATAAGGCAGATACGCAGTATTTT | CSASSYKADTQYF
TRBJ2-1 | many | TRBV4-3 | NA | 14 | TGCGCCAGCAGCCAAGTGGTAGGCACAAGTGAGCAGTTCTTC | CASSQVVGTSEQFF
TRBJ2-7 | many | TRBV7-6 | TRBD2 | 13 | TGTGCCAGCACGACTAGCGGGAGGGACGAGCAGTACTTC | CASTTSGRDEQYF
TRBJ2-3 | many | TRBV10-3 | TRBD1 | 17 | TGTGCCATCAGCAACCGGGACAGAACTAAGAGCACAGATACGCAGTATTTT | CAISNRDRTKSTDTQYF
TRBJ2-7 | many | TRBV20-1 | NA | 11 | TGCAGTGCTAGAAGGGACACCGAGCAGTACTTC | CSARRDTEQYF
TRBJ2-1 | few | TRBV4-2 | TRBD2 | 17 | TGTGCCAGCAGCCAGGCCTCGGGGCGGGAGGGTGAAAATGAGCAGTTCTTC | CASSQASGREGENEQFF
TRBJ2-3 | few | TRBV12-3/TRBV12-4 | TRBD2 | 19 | TGTGCCAGCAGTCTCCGGACTAGCGGGAGGGCCAGGATCGCAGATACGCAGTATTTT | CASSLRTSGRARIADTQYF
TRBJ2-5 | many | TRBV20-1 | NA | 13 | TGCAGTGCTAGAGCGAGAGTTGTCGAGACCCAGTACTTC | CSARARVVETQYF
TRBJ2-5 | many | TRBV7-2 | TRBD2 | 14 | TGTGCCAGCAGCTTTAAAGCGGGACAAGAGACCCAGTACTTC | CASSFKAGQETQYF
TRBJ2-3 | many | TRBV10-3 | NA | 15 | TGTGCCATCAGTCCAACGACAGATACAACAGATACGCAGTATTTT | CAISPTTDTTDTQYF
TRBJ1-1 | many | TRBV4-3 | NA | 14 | TGCGCCAGCAGCCAAGTGGCAGGAGGCACTGAAGCTTTCTTT | CASSQVAGGTEAFF
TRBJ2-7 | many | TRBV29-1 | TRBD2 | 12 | TGCAGCGTTGGGCTAGCGGGAGTCGAGCAGTACTTC | CSVGLAGVEQYF